The rows below give T cell receptor beta chains drawn from one sample of a study of tumor-infiltrating lymphocytes in localized non-small cell lung cancer. Data came from immunoSEQ multiplex PCR; TCRdb stores just in-frame clones and leaves some out. The sample holds roughly 8,500 clones, roughly four fifths seen once. The sequenced sample consisted of uninvolved lung tissue not adjacent to the tumor. These receptors all stem from a human donor with non-small cell lung cancer. Each CDR3 is given with its conserved first and last residue. The D gene is left open where the match is weak. A clone size is listed for some rows: how often the clone was seen (once, few, many), or a class if it is expanded.

CDR3 protein: CASSLGQSLSEQFF
CDR3 DNA: TGTGCCAGCAGTTTGGGACAGTCCCTCAGTGAGCAGTTCTTC
V gene: TRBV7-2
J gene: TRBJ2-1
clone size: -
D gene: TRBD1

CDR3 protein: CASALLASRAYNEQFF
CDR3 DNA: TGTGCCAGCGCGCTACTGGCGTCCCGAGCCTACAATGAGCAGTTCTTC
V gene: TRBV27
J gene: TRBJ2-1
clone size: -
D gene: -

CDR3 protein: CASSLDQGLVGTDTQYF
CDR3 DNA: TGTGCCAGCAGCTTAGACCAGGGGTTGGTTGGCACAGATACGCAGTATTTT
V gene: TRBV11-2
J gene: TRBJ2-3
clone size: -
D gene: -

CDR3 protein: CASSPLRGDEQYF
CDR3 DNA: TGTGCCAGCTCACCACTAAGGGGAGATGAGCAGTACTTC
V gene: TRBV18
J gene: TRBJ2-7
clone size: -
D gene: -

CDR3 protein: CASSEGRGAGETQYF
CDR3 DNA: TGTGCCAGCAGTGAAGGTCGGGGGGCAGGGGAGACCCAGTACTTC
V gene: TRBV2
J gene: TRBJ2-5
clone size: -
D gene: -

CDR3 protein: CASSEGAGGAGYGYTF
CDR3 DNA: TGTGCCAGCAGTGAAGGGGCAGGGGGCGCCGGCTATGGCTACACCTTC
V gene: TRBV2
J gene: TRBJ1-2
clone size: -
D gene: TRBD1

CDR3 protein: CASIGTGVNTEAFF
CDR3 DNA: TGTGCCAGCATCGGGACAGGGGTGAACACTGAAGCTTTCTTT
V gene: TRBV7-2
J gene: TRBJ1-1
clone size: -
D gene: TRBD1

CDR3 protein: CASSEGMGNTIYF
CDR3 DNA: TGTGCCAGCAGTGAAGGGATGGGAAACACCATATATTTT
V gene: TRBV2
J gene: TRBJ1-3
clone size: -
D gene: -

CDR3 protein: CASSLEGSTGGGYTF
CDR3 DNA: TGTGCCAGCAGCTTAGAAGGGTCGACAGGGGGAGGCTACACCTTC
V gene: TRBV11-2
J gene: TRBJ1-2
clone size: -
D gene: TRBD1

CDR3 protein: CASSLSRDPNANYGYTF
CDR3 DNA: TGTGCCAGCAGTTTATCGAGGGACCCGAATGCCAACTATGGCTACACCTTC
V gene: TRBV27
J gene: TRBJ1-2
clone size: few
D gene: -

CDR3 protein: CASSMGPAGANEQFF
CDR3 DNA: TGTGCCAGCAGCATGGGGCCAGCGGGAGCTAATGAGCAGTTCTTC
V gene: TRBV5-6
J gene: TRBJ2-1
clone size: -
D gene: TRBD2

CDR3 protein: CASRANGQGASEPQHF
CDR3 DNA: TGTGCCAGCAGAGCCAATGGACAGGGGGCAAGTGAGCCCCAGCATTTT
V gene: TRBV5-6
J gene: TRBJ1-5
clone size: medium-sized
D gene: TRBD1

CDR3 protein: CASSLPYLEAAFF
CDR3 DNA: TGTGCCAGCAGTTTACCTTATCTAGAGGCAGCTTTCTTT
V gene: TRBV28
J gene: TRBJ1-1
clone size: -
D gene: -

CDR3 protein: CASSYPRDYGYTF
CDR3 DNA: TGTGCCAGCAGCTACCCCCGAGACTATGGCTACACCTTC
V gene: TRBV7-2
J gene: TRBJ1-2
clone size: -
D gene: -

CDR3 protein: CSVDTTGELFF
CDR3 DNA: TGCAGCGTTGATACCACCGGGGAGCTGTTTTTT
V gene: TRBV29-1
J gene: TRBJ2-2
clone size: once
D gene: -

CDR3 protein: CASSEEFFGIVYNEQFF
CDR3 DNA: TGTGCCAGCAGTGAAGAGTTCTTCGGGATAGTTTACAATGAGCAGTTCTTC
V gene: TRBV2
J gene: TRBJ2-1
clone size: -
D gene: -

CDR3 protein: CAWSVQAAIYGYTF
CDR3 DNA: TGTGCCTGGAGTGTACAGGCAGCAATCTATGGCTACACCTTC
V gene: TRBV30
J gene: TRBJ1-2
clone size: -
D gene: -

CDR3 protein: CASSSGQGGRTDTQYF
CDR3 DNA: TGCGCCAGCAGCTCCGGACAGGGGGGGCGGACAGATACGCAGTATTTT
V gene: TRBV5-1
J gene: TRBJ2-3
clone size: -
D gene: TRBD1

CDR3 protein: CASSQDGGGQWYAGYTF
CDR3 DNA: TGCGCCAGCAGCCAAGATGGGGGGGGGCAGTGGTACGCGGGCTACACCTTC
V gene: TRBV4-1
J gene: TRBJ1-2
clone size: -
D gene: -

CDR3 protein: CSVRGQGRDTEAFF
CDR3 DNA: TGCAGCGTTCGGGGACAGGGCAGGGACACTGAAGCTTTCTTT
V gene: TRBV29-1
J gene: TRBJ1-1
clone size: -
D gene: TRBD1

CDR3 protein: CASSQELLVGTGELFF
CDR3 DNA: TGCGCCAGCAGCCAGGAGCTTCTCGTGGGGACCGGGGAGCTGTTTTTT
V gene: TRBV4-3
J gene: TRBJ2-2
clone size: -
D gene: -

CDR3 protein: CASSLASGGYEQYF
CDR3 DNA: TGTGCCAGCAGCTTAGCGTCCGGGGGCTACGAGCAGTACTTC
V gene: TRBV7-9
J gene: TRBJ2-7
clone size: -
D gene: -

CDR3 protein: CASSLGGGADVINEQFF
CDR3 DNA: TGTGCCAGCAGCCTGGGGGGAGGAGCCGACGTTATCAATGAGCAGTTCTTC
V gene: TRBV5-4
J gene: TRBJ2-1
clone size: -
D gene: -